This T cell receptor beta chain is drawn from a study of blood T cells in healthy people across ages. Study results and caveats: The study regarded diversity estimates from one million T cells as underestimates. More naive CD4+ cells and higher diversity marked long-lived donors relative to aged donors.

Trimming removed 4 bases from V and 4 bases from J; junction bases left unmatched: 3. The CDR3 loop spans 15 amino acids. In germline, CDR1 is SGHRS, CDR2 YFSETQ. PBMCs, at least 7 million per sample, were isolated. This clonotype was detected many times. The target antigen is unknown. Then a second PCR, running roughly 7 to 11 cycles, was carried out with a sample-barcoded 5' primer and a J-beta primer mix. Each cDNA molecule was tagged by a template-switch adaptor with 12 random nucleotides. Via MiXCR, TCRdb re-called the 5' RACE reads, giving one row per CDR3 protein. The data show about 290,000 distinct CDR3 sequences, around 27% seen once.

This sequence joins TRBV5-1 and TRBJ2-1; 12 bases map to TRBD2. The sequencing sample was made of blood. This clonotype originated in a woman in her sixties or seventies in good health. CDR3 in amino acids: CASSMGLAGYNEQFF. The CDR3 DNA follows: TGCGCCAGCAGCATGGGACTAGCGGGTTACAATGAGCAGTTCTTC. Full variable domain (missing parts from reference TRBV5-1 and TRBJ2-1): KAGVTQTPRYLIKTRGQQVTLSCSPISGHRSVSWYQQTPGQGLQFLFEYFSETQRNKGNFPGRFSGRQFSNSRSEMNVSTLELGDSALYLCASSMGLAGYNEQFFGPGTRLTVL.